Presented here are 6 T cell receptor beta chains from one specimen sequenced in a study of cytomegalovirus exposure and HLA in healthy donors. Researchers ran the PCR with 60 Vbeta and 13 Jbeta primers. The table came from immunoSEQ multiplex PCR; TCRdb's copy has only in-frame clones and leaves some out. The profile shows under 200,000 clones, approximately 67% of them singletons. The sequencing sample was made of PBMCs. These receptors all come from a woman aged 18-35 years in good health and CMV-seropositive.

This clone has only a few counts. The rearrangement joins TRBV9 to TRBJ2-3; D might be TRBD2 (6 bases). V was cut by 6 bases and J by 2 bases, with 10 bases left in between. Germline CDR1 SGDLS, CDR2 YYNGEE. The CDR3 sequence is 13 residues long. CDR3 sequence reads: CASKRRDTDTQYF. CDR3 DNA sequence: TGTGCCAGCAAGCGGAGGGACACAGATACGCAGTATTTT.

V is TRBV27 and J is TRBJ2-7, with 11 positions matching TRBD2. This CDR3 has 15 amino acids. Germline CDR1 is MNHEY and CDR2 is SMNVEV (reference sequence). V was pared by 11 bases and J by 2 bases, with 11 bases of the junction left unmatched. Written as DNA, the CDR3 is TGTGCCTCCAAGGCCCTAGCGGGAGGAACCTACGAGCAGTACTTC. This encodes CASKALAGGTYEQYF.

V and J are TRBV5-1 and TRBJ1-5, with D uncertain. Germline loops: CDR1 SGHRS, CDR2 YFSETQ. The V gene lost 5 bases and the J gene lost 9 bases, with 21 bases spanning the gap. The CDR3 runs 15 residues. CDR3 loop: CASRAGEGPIRPQHF. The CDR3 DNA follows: TGCGCCAGCAGGGCCGGGGAGGGTCCCATTAGGCCCCAGCATTTT.

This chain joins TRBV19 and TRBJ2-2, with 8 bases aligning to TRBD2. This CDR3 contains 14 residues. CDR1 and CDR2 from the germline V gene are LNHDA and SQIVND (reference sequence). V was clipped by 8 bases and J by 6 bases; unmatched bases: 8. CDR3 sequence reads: CASRSSGSAGELFF. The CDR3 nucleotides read TGTGCCAGTCGGAGCAGCGGGAGTGCCGGGGAGCTGTTTTTT.

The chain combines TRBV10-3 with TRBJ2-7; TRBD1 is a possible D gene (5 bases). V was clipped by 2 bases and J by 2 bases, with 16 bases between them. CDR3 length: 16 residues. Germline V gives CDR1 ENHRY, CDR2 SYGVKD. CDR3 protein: CAISELTTGRPYEQYF. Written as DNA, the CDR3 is TGTGCCATCAGTGAGCTAACAACAGGACGCCCCTACGAGCAGTACTTC.

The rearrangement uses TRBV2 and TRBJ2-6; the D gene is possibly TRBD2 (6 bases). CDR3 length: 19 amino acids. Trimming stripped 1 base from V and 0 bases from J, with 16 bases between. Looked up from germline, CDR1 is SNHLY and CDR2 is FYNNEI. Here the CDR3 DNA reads TGTGCCAGCAGTGAAGGGGTTCTAGCGTTGGGCTCTGGGGCCAACGTCCTGACTTTC. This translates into CASSEGVLALGSGANVLTF.